These 29 T cell receptor beta chains were sequenced from one sample in a study of T cell responses to AZD1222 COVID-19 vaccine. Only in-frame clones appear in the TCRdb table, and some are missing; sequencing was by immunoSEQ multiplex PCR. The table records around 100,000 clones, around nine tenths of them present only once. The sample in question was peripheral blood, obtained on day 0 of AZD1222 vaccination. The receptors stem from an adult in good health.

V is TRBV11-2 and J is TRBJ2-7; the D gene is possibly TRBD1 (5 bases). The CDR3 extends over 13 amino acids. From germline, CDR1 is SGHAT and CDR2 FQNNGV. Trimming stripped 1 base from V and 1 base from J, with 5 bases between. The CDR3, as DNA: TGTGCCAGCAGCTTAGCAGGGTCCTACGAGCAGTACTTC. It encodes CASSLAGSYEQYF.

In its sample, this clone was seen a few times. The rearrangement links TRBV12-1 to TRBJ2-3; the table's TRBD1 call for D was not verified on the DNA. TRBV12-1 is designated a pseudogene. The CDR3 spans 15 residues. The CDR3 loop reads CASSFYDRAKDTQYF. The CDR3 nucleotides are TGTGCCAGCAGCTTTTATGACAGGGCCAAGGATACGCAGTATTTT.

This chain connects TRBV28 to TRBJ1-5; 10 positions agree with TRBD1. The J segment lost 1 base and the V segment lost 5 bases, leaving 2 bases of the junction unmatched. The CDR3 totals 15 residues. The V gene's germline CDR1 is MDHEN and CDR2 SYDVKM. This CDR3 reads CASSGQGGSNQPQHF. The CDR3, as DNA: TGTGCCAGCAGTGGACAGGGGGGCAGCAATCAGCCCCAGCATTTT.

The genes are TRBV7-9 and TRBJ1-1; D unresolved. V was cut by 5 bases and J by 3 bases, with 7 bases left in between. The CDR3 consists of 12 residues. The V gene's germline CDR1 is SEHNR and CDR2 FQNEAQ (reference sequence). This CDR3 is CASSRRDTEAFF. CDR3 DNA sequence: TGTGCCAGCAGCCGACGCGACACTGAAGCTTTCTTT.

V gene TRBV19 combines with J gene TRBJ1-1; possible D gene TRBD1, 5 bases. Trimming cost V 4 bases and J 4 bases, with 13 bases left between them. The germline V gene encodes CDR1 LNHDA and CDR2 SQIVND (reference sequence). CDR3 length equals 14 residues. The CDR3 DNA reads as TGTGCCAGTAGTAGGGCTGGGGGATCCACTGAAGCTTTCTTT. This codes for CASSRAGGSTEAFF.

The J gene is TRBJ1-5, the V gene TRBV6-4, with a possible D match to TRBD1 (5 bases). Germline lookup yields CDR1 MRHNA and CDR2 SNTAGT. The CDR3 contains 15 residues. V was pared by 3 bases and J by 4 bases, with 13 bases between. CDR3 sequence reads: CASSESGDGNQPQHF. The CDR3 DNA sequence: TGTGCCAGCAGTGAATCGGGGGACGGGAATCAGCCCCAGCATTTT.

The chain carries TRBV11-2 and TRBJ1-4; tentatively, D is TRBD1 (6 bases). Between the trimmed V and J ends, which lost 5 bases and 8 bases, there was a span of 15 bases. The CDR3 has 14 residues. The germline gives CDR1 SGHAT, CDR2 FQNNGV. The CDR3 protein is CASSRQVRKEKLFF. The CDR3 DNA reads TGTGCCAGCAGCCGACAGGTCCGGAAGGAAAAACTGTTTTTT.

The chain recombines TRBV11-3 with TRBJ2-1, with 13 bases matching TRBD2. Germline V gives CDR1 SGHNT, CDR2 YENEEA. The CDR3 has 15 residues. Trimming took 5 bases from V and 6 from J; bases not matched to a gene: 4. Here the CDR3 reads CASSRRTSGSNEQFF. The CDR3 DNA follows: TGTGCCAGCAGCCGCCGGACTAGCGGGAGCAATGAGCAGTTCTTC.

V is TRBV28 and J is TRBJ2-1, with 7 bases identical to TRBD2. The V segment lost 2 bases and the J segment 0 bases; nucleotides outside the gene matches: 1. The CDR3 spans 15 residues. Looked up from germline, CDR1 is MDHEN and CDR2 is SYDVKM. The CDR3 DNA reads TGTGCCAGCAGTTTAGGCGGGAGCTCCTACAATGAGCAGTTCTTC. This translates into CASSLGGSSYNEQFF.

V usage is TRBV28 and J usage is TRBJ2-1; 10 bases align to TRBD1. Germline assignment: CDR1 MDHEN and CDR2 SYDVKM. CDR3 length: 15 residues. Trimming took 5 bases from V and 7 from J; bases not matched to a gene: 8. CDR3 in amino acids: CASSSRDRGGNEQFF. The CDR3, as DNA: TGTGCCAGCAGTAGCCGGGACAGGGGTGGAAATGAGCAGTTCTTC.

This clone was picked up a small number of times. The chain links TRBV5-1 to TRBJ2-1, with a tentative D call TRBD1 (5 bases). Germline V gene sequence: CDR1 SGHRS, CDR2 YFSETQ. Trimming removed 0 bases at V and 8 bases at J, with 18 bases between. There are 16 residues in the CDR3. The CDR3 region has the DNA TGCGCCAGCAGCTTGGGTCCAGGGCAGGGTGGCCATGAGCAGTTCTTC. Protein sequence: CASSLGPGQGGHEQFF.

V gene TRBV28 combines with J gene TRBJ2-1; maybe TRBD1 (5 bases). Trimming left V 10 bases short and J 7 bases short, with 23 bases between. Germline CDR1 reads MDHEN; CDR2 reads SYDVKM. The CDR3 covers 15 residues. The DNA for the CDR3 is TGTGCCACCATGAACCACAGGCTACGGTTTAATGAGCAGTTCTTC. Its protein product is CATMNHRLRFNEQFF.

This clone appeared a few times. J is TRBJ2-7 and V is TRBV28, with 8 bases matching TRBD1. Germline trimming cut 5 bases from V and 0 bases from J; bases unmatched to any gene: 3. This CDR3 has 14 amino acids. CDR1 is MDHEN and CDR2 is SYDVKM in the germline V gene. CDR3 loop: CASSRQGHSYEQYF. CDR3 in DNA: TGTGCCAGCAGTCGACAGGGGCACTCCTACGAGCAGTACTTC. The full variable domain, in which reference TRBV28 and TRBJ2-7 provide the parts outside the CDR3, is DVKVTQSSRYLVKRTGEKVFLECVQDMDHENMFWYRQDPGLGLRLIYFSYDVKMKEKGDIPEGYSVSREKKERFSLILESASTNQTSMYLCASSRQGHSYEQYFGPGTRLTVT.

To note about this clone: Other nucleotide sequences in the sample specify the same CDR3. The rearrangement joins TRBV3-1 (or the pseudogene TRBV3-2) to TRBJ1-1; perhaps TRBD1 as D (5 bases). This CDR3 has 14 amino acids. Trimming stripped 1 base from V and 1 base from J, with 7 bases between. Looked up from germline, CDR1 is LGHDT and CDR2 is YNNKEL (reference sequence). CDR3 sequence reads: CASSQVGGNTEAFF. CDR3 bases: TGTGCCAGCAGCCAAGTCGGGGGGAACACTGAAGCTTTCTTT.

The chain links TRBV27 to TRBJ1-2, with D tentatively TRBD1 (5 bases). Germline V gives CDR1 MNHEY, CDR2 SMNVEV (reference sequence). V lost 6 bases and J lost 3, with 14 bases in between. The CDR3 extends over 14 amino acids. The CDR3 coding sequence is TGTGCCAGCAGCCTAAGGGACGATGACTATGGCTACACCTTC. It is translated as CASSLRDDDYGYTF.

The chain links TRBV5-1 to TRBJ1-3; D is ambiguous. The CDR3 covers 11 residues. Germline CDR1 is SGHRS and CDR2 is YFSETQ. Trimming took off 6 bases at V and 0 bases at J, with 1 base between the two ends. CDR3 nucleotide sequence: TGCGCCAGCACCTCTGGAAACACCATATATTTT. Its translation: CASTSGNTIYF.

This chain links TRBV28 with TRBJ1-4; D is ambiguous. Trimming stripped 5 bases from V and 8 bases from J, with 9 bases between. This CDR3 spans 12 amino acids. Germline V CDR1 and CDR2: MDHEN, SYDVKM. The CDR3 nucleotides read TGTGCCAGCAGTCCCCGGAACGAAAAACTGTTTTTT. As protein: CASSPRNEKLFF. The complete variable domain, with remaining parts taken from reference TRBV28 and TRBJ1-4, reads DVKVTQSSRYLVKRTGEKVFLECVQDMDHENMFWYRQDPGLGLRLIYFSYDVKMKEKGDIPEGYSVSREKKERFSLILESASTNQTSMYLCASSPRNEKLFFGSGTQLSVL.

This clone occurred once. The chain joins TRBV24-1 to TRBJ1-2; a weak D match, TRBD1 (6 bases). V dropped 4 bases and J dropped 7 bases, with 12 bases sitting between them. The germline V gene has CDR1 KGHDR and CDR2 SFDVKD. This CDR3 has 13 residues. This CDR3 is CATSDLQGSGYTF. Written as DNA, the CDR3 is TGTGCCACCAGTGACCTACAGGGCTCTGGCTACACCTTC.

This chain joins TRBV28 and TRBJ1-2, with a tentative D call TRBD1 (6 bases). Germline CDR1 is MDHEN and CDR2 is SYDVKM. This CDR3 is built from 14 residues. V lost 3 bases and J 4 bases, leaving 12 bases between the germline ends. CDR3 residues: CASSFNRDLYGYTF. The CDR3 DNA is TGTGCCAGCAGTTTTAACAGGGACCTCTATGGCTACACCTTC.

The rearrangement uses TRBV18 and TRBJ2-7; 8 positions match TRBD2. The CDR3 has 16 amino acids. Germline V gene data show CDR1 as KGHSH and CDR2 as LQKENI. The ends lost 0 bases at V and 0 bases at J; junction bases unmatched: 4. In DNA, the CDR3 is TGTGCCAGCTCACCACCGGCGGGACTAGGCTCCTACGAGCAGTACTTC. Its translation: CASSPPAGLGSYEQYF. The whole variable domain, remainder taken from reference TRBV18 and TRBJ2-7, is NAGVMQNPRHLVRRRGQEARLRCSPMKGHSHVYWYRQLPEEGLKFMVYLQKENIIDESGMPKERFSAEFPKEGPSILRIQQVVRGDSAAYFCASSPPAGLGSYEQYFGPGTRLTVT.

The rearrangement joins TRBV9 to TRBJ1-2; 7 bases agree with TRBD1. The CDR3 is 12 residues long. Per the germline V gene, CDR1 is SGDLS and CDR2 is YYNGEE. V lost 3 bases, J lost 8 bases, and 4 bases stayed unmatched. CDR3 region: CASSGSTGGYTF. The CDR3 DNA reads TGTGCCAGCAGCGGCTCGACAGGGGGCTACACCTTC.

J is TRBJ1-1 and V is TRBV5-6, with 9 bases matching TRBD1. CDR3 length: 14 amino acids. The germline V gene encodes CDR1 SGHDT and CDR2 YYEEEE. After removal of 6 bases from V and 4 bases from J, the junction contained 7 bases not matched to a gene. CDR3 sequence (DNA): TGTGCCAGCAAGAGGACAGGGGAGGCCACTGAAGCTTTCTTT. Encoded protein: CASKRTGEATEAFF.

V and J are TRBV30 and TRBJ2-5; D is unclear. The germline V gene encodes CDR1 GTSNPN and CDR2 SVGIG (reference sequence). There are 13 residues in the CDR3. Trimming cost V 0 bases and J 1 base, with 6 bases left between them. CDR3 loop: CAWSVGAQETQYF. CDR3 in DNA: TGTGCCTGGAGTGTAGGCGCCCAAGAGACCCAGTACTTC.

The chain employs TRBV27 and TRBJ1-6, with a tentative D call TRBD1 (5 bases). The CDR3 has 16 residues. The V end lost 2 bases, the J end lost 4 bases, and 12 bases lay between the germline ends. Germline CDR1 MNHEY, CDR2 SMNVEV (reference sequence). This CDR3 reads CASSLDSGTYNSPLHF. CDR3 bases: TGTGCCAGCAGTTTAGATTCCGGGACTTATAATTCACCCCTCCACTTT.

This sequence joins TRBV2 and TRBJ2-1; D remains ambiguous. The CDR3 is made up of 12 amino acids. Trimming took off 7 bases at V and 5 bases at J, with 9 bases between the two ends. In germline, CDR1 is SNHLY, CDR2 FYNNEI. The CDR3 coding sequence is TGTGCCAGCAAGGAGCTTGACAATGAGCAGTTCTTC. Translated, it gives CASKELDNEQFF.

The V and J genes are TRBV27 and TRBJ1-1; possible D gene TRBD1, 6 bases. The V end was cut by 6 bases, the J end by 3 bases, with 11 bases between. The germline CDR1 and CDR2 sequences are MNHEY and SMNVEV (reference sequence). CDR3 size: 13 residues. CDR3 DNA: TGTGCCAGCAGAGGGGGGAGGGACACTGAAGCTTTCTTT. It translates to CASRGGRDTEAFF.

The V and J genes are TRBV9 and TRBJ1-1; D is perhaps TRBD1 (6 bases). V was clipped by 2 bases and J by 5 bases, with 13 bases between them. The CDR3 is 14 residues long. Germline assignment: CDR1 SGDLS and CDR2 YYNGEE. The CDR3 protein is CASSVRGGRTEAFF. CDR3 DNA: TGTGCCAGCAGCGTGAGGGGGGGCAGGACTGAAGCTTTCTTT.

This sequence joins TRBV7-8 and TRBJ1-2, with TRBD1 as a possible D gene (5 bases). The CDR3 covers 13 residues. The V end was cut by 3 bases, the J end by 2 bases, with 7 bases between. Germline assignment: CDR1 SGHVS and CDR2 FQNEAQ. CDR3 sequence: CASSFRGNYGYTF. DNA for the CDR3: TGTGCCAGCAGCTTTAGGGGAAACTATGGCTACACCTTC.

The chain couples TRBV4-1 to TRBJ1-5, with a possible D match to TRBD1 (6 bases). Germline values: CDR1 MGHRA, CDR2 YSYEKL. Trimming took 5 bases from V and 7 from J, leaving 21 bases between them. This CDR3 is 16 amino acids long. CDR3 sequence: CASSVRQDGLKQPQHF. The CDR3 nucleotides read TGCGCCAGCAGCGTCCGACAGGACGGATTAAAACAGCCCCAGCATTTT.